This T cell receptor (beta chain) was sequenced for a study of vaccination effects on CD4 cells after COVID-19. CDR3 length equals 13 residues. In germline, CDR1 is LNHDA, CDR2 SQIVND (reference sequence). V was cut by 3 bases and J by 6 bases, with 11 bases left in between. On this clone: What it recognizes is unknown.

Before sequencing, viral peptide pools were used by the ViraFEST assay to expand antigen-specific CD4+ T cells. Following 10 days of culture, CD4+ T cells were isolated. Vaccinees lacked prior SARS-CoV-2 infection and tested negative for nucleocapsid antibodies. Sequencing used immunoSEQ multiplex PCR; TCRdb keeps in-frame clones, though not all of them. The sample lists tens of thousands of clones, more than 75% occurring once. The rearrangement uses TRBV19 and TRBJ1-2; D is unclear. The sequence came from a human donor who received a COVID-19 vaccine. Sequenced material: CD4+ T cells from PBMCs cultured with HCoV-OC43 spike peptides, taken before COVID-19 vaccination. Subset reported: HCoV-OC43 spike overlapping peptide pool stimulation. CDR3 in amino acids: CASSIAGGNGYTF. The CDR3 nucleotides read TGTGCCAGTAGTATTGCAGGAGGAAATGGCTACACCTTC.